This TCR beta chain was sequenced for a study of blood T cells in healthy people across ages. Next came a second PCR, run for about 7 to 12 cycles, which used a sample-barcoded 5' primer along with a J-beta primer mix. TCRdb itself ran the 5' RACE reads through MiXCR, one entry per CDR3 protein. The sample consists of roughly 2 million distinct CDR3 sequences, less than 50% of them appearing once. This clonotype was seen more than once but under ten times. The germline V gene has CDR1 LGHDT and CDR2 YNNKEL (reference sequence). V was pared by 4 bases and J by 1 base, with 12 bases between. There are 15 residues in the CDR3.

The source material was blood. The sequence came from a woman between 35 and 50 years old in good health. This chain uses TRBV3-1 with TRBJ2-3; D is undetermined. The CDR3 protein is CASSPLRQRTDTQYF. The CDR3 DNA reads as TGTGCCAGCAGCCCCCTGCGCCAGCGCACAGATACGCAGTATTTT.